This TCR beta chain is drawn from a study of T cell responses to AZD1222 COVID-19 vaccine. Findings and caveats of the study: Clonal diversity was possibly underestimated, and the donors were mostly white British, with more females. Sampled repertoires all dated from after the peak T cell response.

This table comes from immunoSEQ multiplex PCR, and its TCRdb copy is limited to in-frame clones, with some not included. The sample yields approximately 74,000 clones, 86% seen once. Concerning this clone itself: No antigen is known for it.

The CDR3 consists of 13 residues. The V and J ends lost 6 bases and 0 bases respectively, with 8 bases between them. In germline, CDR1 is MGHDK, CDR2 SYGVNS. This TCR derives from an adult in good health. The chain combines TRBV25-1 with TRBJ2-5, with D hard to call. The sample consisted of peripheral blood, taken on day 0 of AZD1222 vaccination. CDR3 coding DNA: TGTGCCAGCAGCCGGGCCAACCAAGAGACCCAGTACTTC. Translating gives CASSRANQETQYF.